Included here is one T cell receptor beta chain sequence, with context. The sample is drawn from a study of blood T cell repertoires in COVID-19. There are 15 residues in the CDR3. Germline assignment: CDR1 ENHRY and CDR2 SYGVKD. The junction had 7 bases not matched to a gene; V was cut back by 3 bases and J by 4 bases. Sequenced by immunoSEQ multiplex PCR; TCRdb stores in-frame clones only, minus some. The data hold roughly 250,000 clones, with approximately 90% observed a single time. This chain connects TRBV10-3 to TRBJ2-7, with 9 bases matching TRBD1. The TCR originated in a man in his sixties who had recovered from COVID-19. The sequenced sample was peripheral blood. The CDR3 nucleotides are TGTGCCATCAGTGACTCCGGGACAGGGTTATACGAGCAGTACTTC. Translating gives CAISDSGTGLYEQYF.